These 23 T cell receptor beta chains originate from one sample sequenced in a study of blood T cell repertoires in COVID-19. Assay used: immunoSEQ multiplex PCR; TCRdb lists only in-frame clones, some missing. This table has 55,000 to 85,000 clones, around 70% appearing once. Sequenced material: peripheral blood. The source is a man aged 55 to 70 with acute or convalescent COVID-19.

This chain joins TRBV9 and TRBJ2-5; D may be TRBD1 (5 bases). Deletions cut 1 base from V and 2 bases from J, with 9 bases between. This CDR3 contains 14 residues. Germline values: CDR1 SGDLS, CDR2 YYNGEE. CDR3 sequence reads: CASSVSQGQETQYF. CDR3 bases: TGTGCCAGCAGCGTAAGTCAGGGACAAGAGACCCAGTACTTC.

The chain links TRBV15 to TRBJ2-7; the D is unclear. V was clipped by 0 bases and J by 10 bases, with 22 bases between them. The CDR3 spans 16 residues. Germline V CDR1 and CDR2: LNHNV, YYDKDF (reference sequence). In DNA, the CDR3 is TGTGCCACCAGCAGAGATCCTTCCGTGTTCGTTGGGCAACAGTACTTC. Translation: CATSRDPSVFVGQQYF.

This chain uses TRBV10-3 with TRBJ2-3; maybe TRBD2 (6 bases). The V and J ends lost 6 bases and 4 bases respectively, with 14 bases between them. Germline loops: CDR1 ENHRY, CDR2 SYGVKD. CDR3 length equals 14 residues. The CDR3 DNA follows: TGTGCCATCAGGGGGGGTTTGTTTTCAGATACGCAGTATTTT. Protein: CAIRGGLFSDTQYF.

Only a few counts were recorded for this clone. The chain uses TRBV7-2 and TRBJ2-1; 11 bases are a match to TRBD2. CDR1 is SGHTA and CDR2 is FQGNSA in the germline V gene. The CDR3 is made up of 15 amino acids. The V gene end was trimmed by 2 bases and the J gene end by 7 bases; junction bases not matched to a gene: 4. The DNA for the CDR3 is TGTGCCAGCAGCTTAACTAGCGGGAGTGATAATGAGCAGTTCTTC. This translates into CASSLTSGSDNEQFF.

V usage is TRBV11-3 and J usage is TRBJ2-1; 9 nucleotides match TRBD1. CDR1 is SGHNT and CDR2 is YENEEA in the germline V gene. There are 16 residues in the CDR3. V dropped 1 base and J dropped 7; count of bases not matched to a gene: 8. The chain's CDR3 is CASSLAPGQGMNEQFF. For the CDR3, the DNA is TGTGCCAGCAGCTTAGCCCCGGGACAGGGTATGAATGAGCAGTTCTTC.

The chain is built from TRBV23-1 and TRBJ2-7; 9 bases fit TRBD1. TRBV23-1 is reported as an ORF; its role is uncertain. J gave up 3 bases and V 6 bases, and 9 bases lay outside the gene matches. The CDR3 is 15 amino acids. CDR3: CASSLGQGTFYEQYV. CDR3 in DNA: TGCGCCAGCAGCTTAGGACAGGGGACCTTCTACGAGCAGTACGTC.

The chain uses TRBV5-6 and TRBJ1-1; TRBD1 agrees at 9 bases. Germline CDR1 and CDR2: SGHDT and YYEEEE. With V trimmed by 4 bases and J by 6 bases, 7 bases remained unmatched. This CDR3 comprises 14 residues. CDR3 nucleotide sequence: TGTGCCAGCAGCAGGCGACAGGGGGTCGCTGAAGCTTTCTTT. This encodes CASSRRQGVAEAFF. The entire variable domain, with the rest obtained from reference TRBV5-6 and TRBJ1-1, is as follows: DAGVTQSPTHLIKTRGQQVTLRCSPKSGHDTVSWYQQALGQGPQFIFQYYEEEERQRGNFPDRFSGHQFPNYSSELNVNALLLGDSALYLCASSRRQGVAEAFFGQGTRLTVV.

The V call is TRBV3-1 (or the pseudogene TRBV3-2), the J call TRBJ1-2; D not resolved. CDR1 LGHDT and CDR2 YNNKEL come from the germline V gene (reference sequence). Trimming took off 4 bases at V and 2 bases at J, with 11 bases between the two ends. The CDR3 is 14 residues long. As DNA, the CDR3 is TGTGCCAGCAGCCCAGAGACGGAGAACTATGGCTACACCTTC. Its translation is CASSPETENYGYTF.

This clone turned up a few times. The gene calls are TRBV7-9 and TRBJ2-2; a possible D gene is TRBD2 (5 bases). The germline gives CDR1 SEHNR, CDR2 FQNEAQ (reference sequence). V lost 3 bases, J lost 11 bases, and 10 bases lay in between. This CDR3 region has 12 residues. The CDR3, as DNA: TGTGCCAGCAGCTTCGCAGGAGGAGAGCTGTTTTTT. Its translation: CASSFAGGELFF. Using reference TRBV7-9 and TRBJ2-2 for the parts outside the CDR3, the full variable domain is DTGVSQNPRHKITKRGQNVTFRCDPISEHNRLYWYRQTLGQGPEFLTYFQNEAQLEKSRLLSDRFSAERPKGSFSTLEIQRTEQGDSAMYLCASSFAGGELFFGEGSRLTVL.

The chain uses TRBV24-1 and TRBJ1-2; tentatively, D is TRBD1 (6 bases). The CDR3 is 16 amino acids. Germline V gene lookup returns CDR1 KGHDR and CDR2 SFDVKD. V lost 4 bases and J 8 bases, leaving 22 bases between the germline ends. The CDR3 region is CATSDTLIHRVEGYTF. The CDR3 coding sequence is TGTGCCACCAGTGACACTCTCATCCACAGGGTGGAGGGCTACACCTTC.

The CDR3 nucleotides are TGTGCCAGCAGCTTAGGTGTGGGCGCTGAAGCTTTCTTT. This codes for CASSLGVGAEAFF. The chain combines TRBV11-2 with TRBJ1-1; D is undetermined. CDR3 length: 13 residues. The germline V gene has CDR1 SGHAT and CDR2 FQNNGV. V gave up 1 base and J gave up 6 bases, with 9 bases separating them.

In this sample, this clone is medium-sized. The V call is TRBV5-6, the J call TRBJ1-2; the D is unclear. CDR1 and CDR2 from the germline V gene are SGHDT and YYEEEE. The CDR3 is 13 amino acids. Trimming cost V 1 base and J 7 bases, with 11 bases left between them. The CDR3 nucleotides read TGTGCCAGCAGCTTGTTCGAGGGTCCTGGCTACACCTTC. It translates to CASSLFEGPGYTF.

This clone came up once. The J gene is TRBJ2-1, the V gene TRBV7-3, with D hard to call. Germline CDR1 reads SGHTA; CDR2 reads FQGTGA. The V gene lost 0 bases and the J gene lost 7 bases, with 7 bases spanning the gap. The CDR3 is made up of 13 amino acids. The CDR3 reads CASSLTGFNEQFF. CDR3 bases: TGTGCCAGCAGCTTAACCGGGTTTAATGAGCAGTTCTTC.

The gene calls are TRBV5-1 and TRBJ1-1; a weak D match, TRBD1 (5 bases). The CDR3 runs to 15 residues. V lost 3 bases to trimming and J lost 0 bases, with 12 bases between them. CDR1 is SGHRS and CDR2 is YFSETQ in the germline V gene. This CDR3 is CASSSMTELNTEAFF. CDR3 nucleotide sequence: TGCGCCAGCAGCTCAATGACAGAGCTGAACACTGAAGCTTTCTTT.

This rearrangement joins TRBV12-3 or TRBV12-4 to TRBJ1-1; D call uncertain. Trimming stripped 6 bases from V and 4 bases from J, with 9 bases between. This CDR3 is built from 12 residues. CDR3 in amino acids: CASRSVGTEAFF. The CDR3 nucleotides are TGTGCCAGCAGAAGCGTTGGCACTGAAGCTTTCTTT.

V is TRBV6-8 and J is TRBJ2-7, with no clear D. This CDR3 has 11 amino acids. Germline V gene sequence: CDR1 MNHGY, CDR2 SAAAGT. V gave up 5 bases and J gave up 6 bases, with 8 bases separating them. The CDR3 reads CASSGLREQYV. The CDR3 nucleotides are TGTGCCAGCAGTGGGCTCCGCGAGCAGTACGTC.

The genes are TRBV7-9 and TRBJ2-7; 7 positions match TRBD1. The V segment lost 2 bases and the J segment 3 bases; nucleotides outside the gene matches: 16. Germline lookup yields CDR1 SEHNR and CDR2 FQNEAQ (reference sequence). The CDR3 totals 18 residues. The CDR3 DNA reads TGTGCCAGCAGCTTATTTGCAGAGGGATGGACAGGCGGCTACGAGCAGTACTTC. This encodes CASSLFAEGWTGGYEQYF.

The chain recombines TRBV7-8 with TRBJ1-1; D remains unclear. V lost 1 base and J lost 0, with 12 bases in between. This CDR3 has 16 residues. CDR1 and CDR2 (germline): SGHVS, FQNEAQ. This CDR3 reads CASSLGANSMNTEAFF. CDR3 DNA sequence: TGTGCCAGCAGCTTAGGGGCAAACTCTATGAACACTGAAGCTTTCTTT.

The chain combines TRBV28 with TRBJ2-1; TRBD2 agrees at 8 bases. Germline CDR1 reads MDHEN; CDR2 reads SYDVKM. The CDR3 consists of 20 residues. V shed 2 bases and J 6 bases; nucleotides not matched to a gene: 21. The CDR3 sequence is CASSLRDSLGAAGAVNEQFF. For the CDR3, the DNA is TGTGCCAGCAGTTTAAGGGACTCCCTCGGGGCAGCGGGAGCCGTCAATGAGCAGTTCTTC.

J is TRBJ2-3 and V is TRBV11-1; D ambiguous. Trimming took off 1 base at V and 10 bases at J, with 9 bases between the two ends. Germline assignment: CDR1 SGHAT and CDR2 FQDESV (reference sequence). The CDR3 is 12 amino acids. CDR3 sequence: CASSLGRSPQYF. CDR3 nucleotides: TGTGCCAGCAGCTTAGGGCGGTCCCCGCAGTATTTT.

The V gene is TRBV19, the J gene TRBJ2-7, with D possibly being TRBD1 (5 bases). Trimming took 2 bases from V and 0 from J, leaving 11 bases between them. The CDR3 loop spans 15 amino acids. Germline V gene sequence: CDR1 LNHDA, CDR2 SQIVND (reference sequence). This CDR3 is CASSISGPLSYEQYF. CDR3 bases: TGTGCCAGTAGTATATCAGGGCCCCTCTCCTACGAGCAGTACTTC. The variable domain in full, completed from reference TRBV19 and TRBJ2-7, reads DGGITQSPKYLFRKEGQNVTLSCEQNLNHDAMYWYRQDPGQGLRLIYYSQIVNDFQKGDIAEGYSVSREKKESFPLTVTSAQKNPTAFYLCASSISGPLSYEQYFGPGTRLTVT.

This clone came up a few times. The rearrangement links TRBV5-1 to TRBJ2-2, with 8 positions matching TRBD1. With 4 bases clipped from V and 0 bases from J, the junction kept 8 bases outside the gene matches. In germline, CDR1 is SGHRS, CDR2 YFSETQ. The CDR3 length is 17 residues. DNA of the CDR3: TGCGCCAGCAGCCCACTGACAGGGGCTACGAACACCGGGGAGCTGTTTTTT. Amino acid sequence: CASSPLTGATNTGELFF.

Only a few counts were recorded for this clone. V usage is TRBV3-1 (or the pseudogene TRBV3-2) and J usage is TRBJ1-6, with 7 bases fitting TRBD1. The CDR3 length is 15 residues. V was pared by 5 bases and J by 9 bases, with 10 bases of the junction left unmatched. Germline V lookup: CDR1 LGHDT, CDR2 YNNKEL (reference sequence). CDR3 in DNA: TGTGCCAGCAGCAAGAAGGGGGCGCGGAGTTCACCCCTCCACTTT. It codes for CASSKKGARSSPLHF.